The source of this T cell receptor (beta chain) is a study of T cells in Graves' hyperthyroidism and ophthalmopathy. Researchers took RNA transcripts and amplified the TCR beta CDR3 regions from them. TCR CDR3 underwent first-round RT-PCR with the HTBI primer set. TCRdb processed the multiplex PCR reads anew with MiXCR; each CDR3 protein has one entry. Among roughly 500,000 distinct CDR3 sequences listed, around 50% were seen once. This clonotype has just a few counts. The source of this sequence is an adult woman with Graves' disease, either hyperthyroidism or ophthalmopathy (not recorded which). The source material was peripheral blood or thyroid tissue (not recorded which).

The CDR3 is CASSTEPSGPNTGELFF. The CDR3 nucleotides are TGCGCCAGCAGCACCGAACCTAGCGGGCCGAACACCGGGGAGCTGTTTTTT. The chain combines TRBV5-1 with TRBJ2-2, with 8 positions matching TRBD2. The CDR3 runs 17 residues. Germline CDR1 is SGHRS and CDR2 is YFSETQ. V was pared by 4 bases and J by 0 bases, with 8 bases of the junction left unmatched.